This paragraph reports one T cell receptor beta chain. Libraries were prepared by immunoSEQ multiplex PCR; TCRdb keeps only in-frame clonotypes and omits some of them. The sample holds roughly 24,000 clones, 82% seen once. The data originate from a study of control samples from healthy donors and cancer patients. This TCR was sampled from a man in his 60s with colorectal cancer. Sequencing was carried out using PBMCs.

CDR3 DNA: TGTGCCATCAATATGGGCAGGGCGAACACCGGGGAGCTGTTTTTT. It specifies CAINMGRANTGELFF. The chain combines TRBV10-3 with TRBJ2-2, with a weak D call TRBD1 (5 bases). With 7 bases removed from V and 0 bases from J, the gap between germline ends came to 12 bases. The CDR3 loop spans 15 amino acids. Germline CDR1 ENHRY, CDR2 SYGVKD.